By frequency in the sample, the clone carrying this T cell receptor beta chain is large. What it binds is not known. Germline-derived CDR1 and CDR2 are LNHDA and SQIVND (reference sequence). CDR3 length: 14 amino acids. Unmatched junction bases numbered 0, after V lost 5 bases and J lost 3 bases. Rearranged V-D-J TRB sequences were amplified with a mixed TRB-A/B primer pool. TCRdb reanalysed the multiplex PCR reads using MiXCR and keeps one entry per CDR3 protein. The sample shows around 3,000 distinct CDR3 sequences, more than 25% of them seen only once. TCR beta rearrangements were amplified from peripheral blood genomic DNA. This specimen belongs to a study of T cell repertoires in aging, cancer and after chemotherapy. About the research overall: Donor ages fell into six groups from 30 or younger up to 70 or older. Patients with glioblastoma brain tumors were sampled before and after temozolomide-based therapy.

Study-level results: Median generation probability rose over the chemotherapy interval in each cancer cohort, suggesting rebound thymic output. Healthy donors lost TCR diversity with age mainly through richness, cancer patients through richness and evenness.

This receptor was identified in a human donor with a solid tumor. Sequenced material: blood. The chain carries TRBV19 and TRBJ2-3; TRBD2 aligns across 12 bases. Written as DNA, the CDR3 is TGTGCCAGTAGTGGGACTAGCGGGACAGATACGCAGTATTTT. Its protein product is CASSGTSGTDTQYF.